The rows below give T cell receptor beta chains drawn from one sample of a study of blood T cell repertoires in COVID-19. Sequenced by immunoSEQ multiplex PCR; TCRdb stores in-frame clones only, minus some. The sample lists 300,000 to 400,000 clones; around 90% were seen once. Sequences were obtained from peripheral blood. The receptors come from a man aged 50 or older with active or convalescent COVID-19. The CDR3 runs from the conserved cysteine through the conserved F or W. Each record gives: CDR3 length, D gene, J gene, V gene, clone size, CDR3 DNA, CDR3 protein. The D gene is left open where the match is weak. The listing skips clone size in some rows; elsewhere it reads once, few, many or a size class.

>12|.|TRBJ1-2|TRBV6-5|few
TGTGCCAGCAGTTACACAGGAAGCGGCTACACCTTC
CASSYTGSGYTF
>14|.|TRBJ2-5|TRBV7-9|.
TGTGCCAGCAGCTTAGCGGGCAGTCAAGAGACCCAGTACTTC
CASSLAGSQETQYF
>17|TRBD1|TRBJ2-7|TRBV2|.
TGTGCCAGCAGTGAAGGGACAGGGGGCTATAGCTCCTACGAGCAGTACTTC
CASSEGTGGYSSYEQYF
>18|.|TRBJ1-6|TRBV6-1|once
TGTGCCAGCAGTGAAGACGGGCAGGGGAGCTCCTATAATTCACCCCTCCACTTT
CASSEDGQGSSYNSPLHF
>14|.|TRBJ2-5|TRBV16|.
TGTGCCAGCAGCCAAATAGTTTTCGGTGAGACCCAGTACTTC
CASSQIVFGETQYF
>15|TRBD2|TRBJ2-1|TRBV18|few
TGTGCCAGTCAAGGACTAGCGGGAAGGTACAATGAGCAGTTCTTC
CASQGLAGRYNEQFF
>15|.|TRBJ2-1|TRBV19|once
TGTGCCAGTAGTATAGAAGCGGCGCGGTACAATGAGCAGTTCTTC
CASSIEAARYNEQFF
>13|.|TRBJ2-1|TRBV7-7|.
TGTGCTAGCAGCTTATCCAAGGGGAATGAGCAGTTCTTC
CASSLSKGNEQFF
>13|TRBD1|TRBJ1-2|TRBV7-3|once
TGTGCCAGCAGCTTATCGACAGGGGAAGGCTACACCTTC
CASSLSTGEGYTF
>14|TRBD1|TRBJ1-2|TRBV29-1|.
TGCAGCGCTCAGGGGGCCGATAGTTTAGCGGGCTACACCTTC
CSAQGADSLAGYTF
>14|.|TRBJ1-2|TRBV5-1|.
TGCGCCAGCAGCTCCCAGCAGGGTCACTATGGCTACACCTTC
CASSSQQGHYGYTF
>14|TRBD1|TRBJ2-7|TRBV28|.
TGTGCCAGCAGTTCCCCAACAGGGGTGGACGAGCAGTACTTC
CASSSPTGVDEQYF
>18|TRBD2|TRBJ2-2|TRBV7-7|.
TGTGCCAGCAGCTTGGAATTTGGGACTAGGGCGAGCACCGGGGAGCTGTTTTTT
CASSLEFGTRASTGELFF
>13|TRBD2|TRBJ2-5|TRBV3-1/TRBV3-2|.
TGTGCCAGCAGCCGGAGCGGGGAAGAGACCCAGTACTTC
CASSRSGEETQYF
>16|.|TRBJ2-5|TRBV3-1/TRBV3-2|.
TGTGCCAGCAGCCAAGAAGAGCTAGACCCCCAAGAGACCCAGTACTTC
CASSQEELDPQETQYF
>13|.|TRBJ1-2|TRBV28|.
TGTGCCAGCAGGGGGACAAAGGGGGATGGCTACACCTTC
CASRGTKGDGYTF
>15|TRBD1|TRBJ1-3|TRBV28|.
TGTGCCAGCAGTAGAGGGGGCGGCTCTGGAAACACCATATATTTT
CASSRGGGSGNTIYF
>13|.|TRBJ1-1|TRBV30|.
TGTGCCTGGAGTGGCCAGGCGAACACTGAAGCTTTCTTT
CAWSGQANTEAFF
>13|.|TRBJ1-2|TRBV4-2|once
TGTGCCAGCAGCCAAGGGGCACAGGACGATCGCACCTTC
CASSQGAQDDRTF
>16|.|TRBJ2-4|TRBV4-1|.
TGCGCCAGCAGCCAAGATCTGACTCTAGCCAAAAACATTCAGTACTTC
CASSQDLTLAKNIQYF
>14|TRBD1|TRBJ1-2|TRBV7-2|.
TGTGCCAGCAGCCAACCCGGGACAGGGGGCTTCTACACCTTC
CASSQPGTGGFYTF
>17|TRBD1|TRBJ1-5|TRBV18|.
TGTGCCAGCTCACCAAACAGGGGACGGGCTAGCAATCAGCCCCAGCATTTT
CASSPNRGRASNQPQHF
>14|TRBD1|TRBJ1-1|TRBV28|.
TGTGCCAGCATCCCGACAGGGCTTGTCACTGAAGCTTTCTTT
CASIPTGLVTEAFF
>14|TRBD2|TRBJ2-7|TRBV27|once
TGTGCCAGCAAGGGCGGGGGGGCCACCTACGAGCAGTACTTC
CASKGGGATYEQYF
>14|TRBD1|TRBJ1-6|TRBV2|.
TGTGCCAGCAAAGGACAGGGGGGCAATTCACCCCTCCACTTT
CASKGQGGNSPLHF
>13|.|TRBJ2-1|TRBV29-1|.
TGCAGCGGTAAACTCAGGGCCCACAATGAGCAGTTCTTC
CSGKLRAHNEQFF
>16|TRBD2|TRBJ2-1|TRBV4-1|.
TGCGCCAGCAGCCAACAAATTAGCGGGAGGAACGGTGAGCAGTTCTTC
CASSQQISGRNGEQFF
>16|TRBD2|TRBJ2-7|TRBV5-4|.
TGTGCCAGCAGCTCCGGGACTAGCGTCCTTCAGCACGAGCAGTACTTC
CASSSGTSVLQHEQYF
>15|TRBD1|TRBJ1-5|TRBV13|.
TGTGCCAGCAGCATAGGACAGGGGGTCAATCAGCCCCAGCATTTT
CASSIGQGVNQPQHF
>14|TRBD2|TRBJ2-5|TRBV18|.
TGTGCCAGCTCACCGACTAGCGGGGAAGAGACCCAGTACTTC
CASSPTSGEETQYF
>14|TRBD1|TRBJ1-4|TRBV6-5|.
TGTGCCAGCAGACGACAGGGGGCAGATGAAAAACTGTTTTTT
CASRRQGADEKLFF
>15|TRBD2|TRBJ2-7|TRBV2|.
TGTGCCAGCAGTAGACTAGCGGGAGGGCCCGGCGAGCAGTACTTC
CASSRLAGGPGEQYF
>13|.|TRBJ1-2|TRBV18|.
TGTGCCAGCTCACCACAGGGAGAGGGTGGCTACACCTTC
CASSPQGEGGYTF
>12|.|TRBJ2-1|TRBV29-1|.
TGCAGCGCTGGTACACCCGCAAATGAGCAGTTCTTC
CSAGTPANEQFF
>14|TRBD1|TRBJ1-5|TRBV7-9|.
TGTGCCAGCAGCCTGACAGGGACCGACCAGCCCCAGCATTTT
CASSLTGTDQPQHF
>14|TRBD1|TRBJ2-7|TRBV12-5|.
TGTGCTAGTGGTTTGGGCAGGGGGAACTACGAGCAGTACTTC
CASGLGRGNYEQYF
>12|.|TRBJ1-2|TRBV2|few
TGTGCCAGCAGGGGAGATAACTATGGCTACACCTTC
CASRGDNYGYTF
>14|.|TRBJ2-1|TRBV4-3|.
TGCGCCAGCAGCCAAGATCCCGGGAAGAGTCGGCAGTTCTTC
CASSQDPGKSRQFF
>16|.|TRBJ1-6|TRBV21-1|few
TGTGCCAGCAGCAAAGTAAGAACAGGGATCGGTTCACCCCTCCACTTT
CASSKVRTGIGSPLHF
>15|.|TRBJ1-4|TRBV29-1|.
TGCAGCGTTGTTAATCCTTCCCTAGGAGGTGAAAAACTGTTTTTT
CSVVNPSLGGEKLFF
>15|.|TRBJ1-5|TRBV5-1|.
TGCGCCAGCAGCCTGACAGGTATGAGCAATCAGCCCCAGCATTTT
CASSLTGMSNQPQHF
>14|.|TRBJ1-5|TRBV7-9|.
TGTGCCAGCAGCTTAACGGGGGGGTTTCAGCCCCAGCATTTT
CASSLTGGFQPQHF
>20|TRBD2|TRBJ2-2|TRBV19|once
TGTGCCAGTAGTCGTGACCTTGTCCTGGGACTAGCGGGAGGGCCTAGGGAGCTGTTTTTT
CASSRDLVLGLAGGPRELFF
>14|.|TRBJ2-7|TRBV18|few
TGTGCCAGCTCACCAAGGACTACCTCCTACGAGCAGTACTTC
CASSPRTTSYEQYF
>14|.|TRBJ1-1|TRBV5-1|.
TGCGCCAGCAGCTTGGACAGGTCAAACACTGAAGCTTTCTTT
CASSLDRSNTEAFF